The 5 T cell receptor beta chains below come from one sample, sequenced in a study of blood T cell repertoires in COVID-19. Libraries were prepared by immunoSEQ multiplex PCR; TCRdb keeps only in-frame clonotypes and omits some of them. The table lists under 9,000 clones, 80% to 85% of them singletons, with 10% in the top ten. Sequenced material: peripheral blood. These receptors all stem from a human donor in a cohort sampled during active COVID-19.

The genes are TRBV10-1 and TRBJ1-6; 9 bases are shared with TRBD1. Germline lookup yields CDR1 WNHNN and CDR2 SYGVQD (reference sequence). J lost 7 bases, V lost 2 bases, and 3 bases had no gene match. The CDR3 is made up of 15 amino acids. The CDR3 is CASSEGTGYNSPLHF. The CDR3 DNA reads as TGCGCCAGCAGTGAGGGGACAGGGTACAATTCACCCCTCCACTTT.

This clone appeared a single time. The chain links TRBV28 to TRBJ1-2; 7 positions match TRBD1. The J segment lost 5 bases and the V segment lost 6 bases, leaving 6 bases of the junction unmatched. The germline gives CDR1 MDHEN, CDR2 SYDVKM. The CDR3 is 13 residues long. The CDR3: CASRGDSLYGYTF. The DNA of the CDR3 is TGTGCCAGCAGGGGGGACAGTTTGTATGGCTACACCTTC.

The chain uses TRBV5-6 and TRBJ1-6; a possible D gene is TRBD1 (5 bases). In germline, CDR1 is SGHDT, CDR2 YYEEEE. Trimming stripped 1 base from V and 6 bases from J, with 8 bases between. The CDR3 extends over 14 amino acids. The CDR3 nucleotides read TGTGCCAGCAGCTTGTGGGGGGGTAATTCACCCCTCCACTTT. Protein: CASSLWGGNSPLHF.

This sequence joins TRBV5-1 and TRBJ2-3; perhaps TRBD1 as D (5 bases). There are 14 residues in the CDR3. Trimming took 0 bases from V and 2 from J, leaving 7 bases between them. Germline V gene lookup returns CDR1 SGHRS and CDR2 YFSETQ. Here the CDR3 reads CASSLGQYTDTQYF. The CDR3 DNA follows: TGCGCCAGCAGCTTGGGACAGTACACAGATACGCAGTATTTT.

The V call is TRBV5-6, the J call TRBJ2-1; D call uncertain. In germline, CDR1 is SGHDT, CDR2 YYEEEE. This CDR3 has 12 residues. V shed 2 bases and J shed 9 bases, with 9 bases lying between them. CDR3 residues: CASSFLTTEQFF. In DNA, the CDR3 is TGTGCCAGCAGCTTTTTAACTACTGAGCAGTTCTTC.